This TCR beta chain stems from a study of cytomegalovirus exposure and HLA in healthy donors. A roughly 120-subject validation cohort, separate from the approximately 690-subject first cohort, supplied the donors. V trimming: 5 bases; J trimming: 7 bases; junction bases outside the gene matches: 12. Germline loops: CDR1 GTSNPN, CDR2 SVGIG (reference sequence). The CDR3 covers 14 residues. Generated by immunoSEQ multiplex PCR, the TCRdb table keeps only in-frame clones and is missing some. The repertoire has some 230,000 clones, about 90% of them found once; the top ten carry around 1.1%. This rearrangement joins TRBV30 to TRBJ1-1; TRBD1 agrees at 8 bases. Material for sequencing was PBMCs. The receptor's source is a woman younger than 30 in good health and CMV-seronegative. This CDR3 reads CAWGGGTGGFEAFF. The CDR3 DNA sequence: TGTGCCTGGGGAGGAGGGACAGGCGGCTTTGAAGCTTTCTTT.